Listed here are 26 T cell receptor beta chains from one sample, sequenced in a study of T cell repertoires in cytomegalovirus infection. MiXCR was run by TCRdb on the reads, yielding one entry per CDR3 protein. The table has approximately 700,000 distinct CDR3 sequences, 35% to 45% seen once. The sequenced sample consisted of PBMCs. All receptors come from a human donor in good health (CMV status not recorded). Some clones in this sample may be carry-over from other donors' samples.

This clonotype has just a few counts. The chain employs TRBV24-1 and TRBJ1-5; a possible D gene is TRBD1 (6 bases). The germline V gene encodes CDR1 KGHDR and CDR2 SFDVKD. The CDR3 is made up of 14 amino acids. V gave up 0 bases and J gave up 7 bases, with 9 bases separating them. The CDR3 region has the DNA TGTGCCACCAGTGATTTGGGACAGAACCAGCCCCAGCATTTT. It codes for CATSDLGQNQPQHF.

The chain carries TRBV12-3 or TRBV12-4 and TRBJ1-4, with 8 bases lining up with TRBD1. CDR3 length equals 16 residues. Germline trimming cut 3 bases from V and 7 bases from J; bases unmatched to any gene: 10. The CDR3 DNA reads as TGTGCCAGCAGTTTGGCCTCAGGGGGCGCCCGTGAAAAACTGTTTTTT. Its translation: CASSLASGGAREKLFF.

The CDR3 loop reads CASSLGRKTDYTF. CDR3 nucleotides: TGTGCCAGCAGCCTAGGACGTAAGACTGACTACACCTTC. The rearrangement uses TRBV14 and TRBJ1-2; no clear D. The germline V gene has CDR1 SGHDN and CDR2 FVKESK. Trimming stripped 4 bases from V and 10 bases from J, with 16 bases between. The CDR3 sequence is 13 residues long.

A word on this clonotype: One end of the junction is discordant with germline, which a read error may explain. J is TRBJ1-2 and V is TRBV6-5, with 7 bases fitting TRBD1. Germline CDR1 and CDR2: MNHEY and SVGAGI. The CDR3 has 15 amino acids. This CDR3 reads CSSSYRDRSLNVYTF. The CDR3, as DNA: TGTTCCAGCAGTTACCGGGACAGATCTTTGAATGTCTACACCTTC.

The DNA of the CDR3 is TGTGCCAGCAGCACAGGACAGGGACTATTTCGAAATGAGCAGTTCTTC. Its protein is CASSTGQGLFRNEQFF. The V gene is TRBV9, the J gene TRBJ2-1; D perhaps matches TRBD1 (8 bases). V dropped 4 bases and J dropped 7 bases, with 21 bases sitting between them. CDR1 and CDR2 (germline): SGDLS, YYNGEE. The CDR3 extends over 16 amino acids.

The sample holds a few counts of this clonotype. The chain has TRBV9 and TRBJ2-5; 8 bases align to TRBD2. V dropped 7 bases and J dropped 2; count of bases not matched to a gene: 16. The V gene's germline CDR1 is SGDLS and CDR2 YYNGEE. The CDR3 contains 17 residues. The CDR3 region is CASGQPFGGAEQETQYF. The CDR3 nucleotides read TGTGCCAGCGGTCAACCCTTCGGGGGGGCGGAACAAGAGACCCAGTACTTC.

There are a few counts of this clonotype. This chain links TRBV4-2 with TRBJ2-1; D gene uncertain. V was trimmed by 4 bases and J by 8 bases, leaving 9 bases between them. Germline CDR1 and CDR2: LGHNA and YNFKEQ. The CDR3 is 12 amino acids. The CDR3 DNA reads TGTGCCAGCAGCCGTGCGACTGATGAGCAGTTCTTC. Amino acids: CASSRATDEQFF.

Details on this clonotype: One junction end does not reproduce the germline sequence, and a read error may be involved. The chain couples TRBV7-2 to TRBJ1-2, with 7 bases aligning to TRBD1. Germline-derived CDR1 and CDR2 are SGHTA and FQGNSA. The length of the CDR3 is 14 residues. The CDR3 loop reads CASRDGQENYGSTF. For the CDR3, the DNA is TGTGCCAGCAGAGACGGACAGGAAAACTATGGCTCCACCTTC.

J is TRBJ1-2 and V is TRBV12-3 or TRBV12-4; D uncertain. CDR3 length equals 15 residues. Trimming stripped 8 bases from V and 4 bases from J, with 20 bases between. CDR3 residues: CASRSRSLKLYGYTF. CDR3 nucleotide sequence: TGTGCCAGCCGTAGTAGGTCCCTAAAGCTCTATGGCTACACCTTC.

This sequence joins TRBV7-9 and TRBJ1-4; the D gene is possibly TRBD1 (5 bases). Germline V lookup: CDR1 SEHNR, CDR2 FQNEAQ (reference sequence). The CDR3 consists of 16 residues. V shed 1 base and J shed 7 bases, with 16 bases lying between them. The CDR3 DNA reads as TGTGCCAGCAGCTTAGTTGGGCGGGGACCCGGTGAAAAACTGTTTTTT. This codes for CASSLVGRGPGEKLFF.

This clonotype was counted between two and nine times. This chain connects TRBV12-3 or TRBV12-4 to TRBJ2-7; maybe TRBD1 (7 bases). Deletions cut 6 bases from V and 3 bases from J, with 21 bases between. The CDR3 spans 16 residues. The CDR3 loop reads CASSPGAGGMVYEQYF. The DNA of the CDR3 is TGTGCCAGCAGCCCTGGGGCAGGGGGGATGGTCTACGAGCAGTACTTC.

The chain joins TRBV27 to TRBJ2-5; D call uncertain. The ends were cut back, 0 bases at V and 4 bases at J, with 21 bases in the middle. This CDR3 contains 18 residues. In germline, CDR1 is MNHEY, CDR2 SMNVEV (reference sequence). The CDR3 loop is CASSLSGFFEAPLETQYF. The CDR3 DNA sequence: TGTGCCAGCAGTTTATCTGGCTTCTTTGAGGCACCTCTAGAGACCCAGTACTTC.

About this clonotype: It may be a read error: a sequence one base away is much more abundant. This chain uses TRBV19 with TRBJ1-2; 12 bases are shared with TRBD1. Germline CDR1 and CDR2: LNHDA and SQIVND (reference sequence). The CDR3 is made up of 15 amino acids. V lost 5 bases and J lost 4; bases outside the gene matches: 5. The CDR3 region is CASSYGTGGVYGYTF. Written as DNA, the CDR3 is TGTGCCAGTAGTTACGGGACAGGGGGCGTCTATGGCTACACCTTC.

This clonotype has only a few counts. This CDR3 is CASPGPTGELFF. The CDR3 nucleotides are TGTGCCAGCCCCGGTCCGACCGGGGAGCTGTTTTTT. This rearrangement joins TRBV12-3 or TRBV12-4 to TRBJ2-2, with D hard to call. V lost 8 bases and J lost 5, with 9 bases in between. The CDR3 covers 12 residues.

The genes are TRBV25-1 and TRBJ1-2, with a weak D call TRBD1 (5 bases). Germline values: CDR1 MGHDK, CDR2 SYGVNS. V was clipped by 7 bases and J by 8 bases, with 35 bases between them. This CDR3 is 19 amino acids long. CDR3 bases: TGTGCCAGCACCTACTACCCTCGACAGTGGAAAACTGCCGCGGAAGGCTACACCTTC. Translating gives CASTYYPRQWKTAAEGYTF.

Comment on this clonotype: A read error is possible here, since a much larger clone lies one base away. This chain connects TRBV7-2 to TRBJ2-1; 7 nucleotides line up with TRBD2. CDR1 and CDR2 (germline): SGHTA, FQGNSA. CDR3 size: 15 residues. The CDR3 reads CASSLAWEGYNEKFF. For the CDR3, the DNA is TGTGCCAGCAGCTTAGCGTGGGAGGGCTACAATGAGAAGTTCTTC.

V and J are TRBV27 and TRBJ2-7; 7 bases match TRBD1. Trimming cost V 0 bases and J 5 bases; bases outside gene matches: 7. Looked up from germline, CDR1 is MNHEY and CDR2 is SMNVEV (reference sequence). CDR3 length: 15 residues. This CDR3 is CASSLSAGGPDEQYF. In DNA form, the CDR3 reads TGTGCCAGCAGTTTATCAGCAGGGGGTCCAGACGAGCAGTACTTC.

Only a few counts were recorded for this clonotype. J is TRBJ2-1 and V is TRBV5-6; 7 bases fit TRBD1. Germline CDR1 SGHDT, CDR2 YYEEEE. The CDR3 covers 16 residues. Trimming at V came to 0 bases and at J to 4 bases, leaving 7 bases not matched to a gene. In DNA, the CDR3 is TGTGCCAGCAGCTTGGTTTACCCGGGACAGTACAATGAGCAGTTCTTC. Its translation: CASSLVYPGQYNEQFF.

The rearrangement uses TRBV14 and TRBJ1-1; D is uncertain. Per the germline V gene, CDR1 is SGHDN and CDR2 is FVKESK. The CDR3 is made up of 14 amino acids. V lost 0 bases to trimming and J lost 8 bases, with 13 bases between them. CDR3 in amino acids: CASSQESRAEEAFF. The DNA for the CDR3 is TGTGCCAGCAGCCAAGAATCGAGGGCGGAGGAAGCTTTCTTT.

This clonotype was observed a handful of times. The chain combines TRBV6-1 with TRBJ1-1, with TRBD1 matching 9 bases. The CDR3 is 15 amino acids. CDR1 and CDR2 (germline): MNHNS, SASEGT. V shed 6 bases, J shed 2 bases, and the junction held 7 bases outside the gene matches. CDR3 region: CASRTSQGANTEAFF. The CDR3 DNA follows: TGTGCCAGCAGGACCTCACAGGGGGCTAACACTGAAGCTTTCTTT.

The chain uses TRBV10-3 and TRBJ2-3; 7 bases line up with TRBD2. This CDR3 spans 13 amino acids. The germline gives CDR1 ENHRY, CDR2 SYGVKD. J was trimmed by 5 bases and V by 4 bases; bases with no gene match: 3. For the CDR3, the DNA is TGTGCCATCAGTGTAATAGCGGGAGATACGCAGTATTTT. Translated: CAISVIAGDTQYF.

This clonotype was detected only a few times. The rearrangement links TRBV11-2 to TRBJ2-3, with D maybe TRBD2 (6 bases). The ends were cut back, 5 bases at V and 1 base at J, with 13 bases in the middle. From germline, CDR1 is SGHAT and CDR2 FQNNGV. The CDR3 is made up of 15 amino acids. The CDR3 is CASSPMTGGTDTQYF. CDR3 sequence (DNA): TGTGCCAGCAGCCCGATGACGGGGGGCACAGATACGCAGTATTTT.

The J gene is TRBJ2-7, the V gene TRBV27; D possibly corresponds to TRBD2 (5 bases). There are 15 residues in the CDR3. Deletions cut 1 base from V and 4 bases from J, with 14 bases between. CDR1 and CDR2 (germline): MNHEY, SMNVEV (reference sequence). CDR3 loop: CASSLFSWGEYEQYF. CDR3 coding DNA: TGTGCCAGCAGTTTATTCTCTTGGGGAGAATACGAGCAGTACTTC.

The chain couples TRBV24-1 to TRBJ2-1, with D uncertain. V gave up 3 bases and J gave up 6 bases, with 14 bases separating them. The CDR3 is 15 amino acids. CDR1 is KGHDR, CDR2 SFDVKD, per germline. The CDR3 DNA is TGTGCCACCAGTGATCCCGTCGGACGTTCCAATGAGCAGTTCTTC. Its translation is CATSDPVGRSNEQFF.

The chain combines TRBV7-2 with TRBJ1-4; 8 nucleotides agree with TRBD1. CDR1 and CDR2 (germline): SGHTA, FQGNSA. The J segment lost 5 bases and the V segment lost 0 bases, leaving 2 bases of the junction unmatched. There are 15 residues in the CDR3. CDR3 sequence: CASSLAQGANEKLFF. CDR3 bases: TGTGCCAGCAGCTTAGCGCAGGGGGCGAATGAAAAACTGTTTTTT. The full variable domain, completed using reference TRBV7-2 and TRBJ1-4, is GAGVSQSPSNKVTEKGKDVELRCDPISGHTALYWYRQSLGQGLEFLIYFQGNSAPDKSGLPSDRFSAERTGGSVSTLTIQRTQQEDSAVYLCASSLAQGANEKLFFGSGTQLSVL.

CDR3 coding DNA: TGTGCCATCAGTGACCGAGACTACTACGAGCAGTACTTC. Translation gives CAISDRDYYEQYF. J is TRBJ2-7 and V is TRBV10-3, with a possible D match to TRBD2 (5 bases). Germline lookup yields CDR1 ENHRY and CDR2 SYGVKD. The V gene lost 3 bases and the J gene lost 3 bases, with 9 bases spanning the gap. The CDR3 runs 13 residues.